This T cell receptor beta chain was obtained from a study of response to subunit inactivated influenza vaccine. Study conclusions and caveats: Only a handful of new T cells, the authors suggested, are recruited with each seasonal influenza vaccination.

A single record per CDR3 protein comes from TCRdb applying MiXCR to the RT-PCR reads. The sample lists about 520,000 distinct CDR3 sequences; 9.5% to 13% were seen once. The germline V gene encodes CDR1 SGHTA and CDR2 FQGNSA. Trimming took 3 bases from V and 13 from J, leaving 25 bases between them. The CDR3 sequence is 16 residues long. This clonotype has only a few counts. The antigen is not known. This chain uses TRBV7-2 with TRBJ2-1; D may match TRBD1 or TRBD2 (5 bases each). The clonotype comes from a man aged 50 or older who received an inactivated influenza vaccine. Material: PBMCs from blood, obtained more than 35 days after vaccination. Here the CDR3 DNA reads TGTGCCAGCAGCTTGGGGGAACATAACGGGGCCAGGGAACAGTTCTTC. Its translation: CASSLGEHNGAREQFF.